The entry below describes one TCR beta chain. Its target is unknown. Pooled in the analysis were second doses at about 4 or about 12 weeks. This entry belongs to a study of T cell responses to AZD1222 COVID-19 vaccine. Notes on the study in general: Only after the peak T cell response were repertoires sampled.

This CDR3 has 15 amino acids. Trimming took 6 bases from V and 4 from J; bases not matched to a gene: 5. CDR1 is PRHDT and CDR2 is FYEKMQ in the germline V gene (reference sequence). Method: immunoSEQ multiplex PCR; TCRdb's copy keeps in-frame clones and lacks some. In the table there are some 130,000 clones, roughly 90% of which are singletons. The sample consisted of peripheral blood, taken 28 days after the second AZD1222 dose. This TCR came from an adult who received the AZD1222 COVID-19 vaccine. This chain connects TRBV13 to TRBJ2-5, with 13 bases that match TRBD2. The CDR3 sequence: CASRPLAGGTETQYF. The CDR3 DNA sequence: TGTGCCAGCAGACCACTAGCGGGAGGGACAGAGACCCAGTACTTC.